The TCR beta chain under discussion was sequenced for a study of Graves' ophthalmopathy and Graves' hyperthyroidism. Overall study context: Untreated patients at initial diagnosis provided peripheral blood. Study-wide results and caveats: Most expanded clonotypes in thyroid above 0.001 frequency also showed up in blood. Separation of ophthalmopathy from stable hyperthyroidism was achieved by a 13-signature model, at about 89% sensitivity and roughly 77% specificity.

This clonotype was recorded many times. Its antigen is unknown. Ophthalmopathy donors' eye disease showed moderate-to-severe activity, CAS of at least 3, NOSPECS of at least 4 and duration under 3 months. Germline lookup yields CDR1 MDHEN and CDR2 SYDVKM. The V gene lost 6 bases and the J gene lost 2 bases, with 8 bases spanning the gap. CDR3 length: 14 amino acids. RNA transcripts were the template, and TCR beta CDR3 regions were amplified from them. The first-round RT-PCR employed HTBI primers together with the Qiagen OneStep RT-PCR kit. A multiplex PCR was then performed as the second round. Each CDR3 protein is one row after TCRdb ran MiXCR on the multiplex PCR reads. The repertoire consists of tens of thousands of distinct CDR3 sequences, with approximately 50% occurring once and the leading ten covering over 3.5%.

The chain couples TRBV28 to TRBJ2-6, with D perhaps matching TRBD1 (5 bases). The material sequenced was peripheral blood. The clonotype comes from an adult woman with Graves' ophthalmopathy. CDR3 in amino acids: CASRQAAGANVLTF. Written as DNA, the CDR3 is TGTGCCAGCAGACAGGCAGCTGGGGCCAACGTCCTGACTTTC. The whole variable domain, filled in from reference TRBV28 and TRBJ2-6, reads DVKVTQSSRYLVKRTGEKVFLECVQDMDHENMFWYRQDPGLGLRLIYFSYDVKMKEKGDIPEGYSVSREKKERFSLILESASTNQTSMYLCASRQAAGANVLTFGAGSRLTVL.